This T cell receptor beta chain originates from a study of OX40 agonist ivuxolimab in advanced cancers. On the study more broadly: A partial response was reached by three patients: one with hepatocellular carcinoma and two with cutaneous melanoma.

Generated by immunoSEQ multiplex PCR, the TCRdb table keeps only in-frame clones and is missing some. The sample includes around 68,000 clones, 70% to 90% of them seen just once. With V trimmed by 0 bases and J by 1 base, 8 bases remained unmatched. The CDR3 totals 18 residues. The germline CDR1 and CDR2 sequences are LGHNT and FRNRAP. Specimen: CD4+ or CD8+ T cells sorted from blood, collected in a trial of the OX40 agonist ivuxolimab. The V call is TRBV12-5, the J call TRBJ2-2; 7 bases agree with TRBD1. The receptor was isolated from an adult with an advanced solid tumor such as melanoma, head and neck, liver or kidney cancer. The DNA for the CDR3 is TGTGCTAGTGGTTTGGTACCAGGGGACAGATTGAACACCGGGGAGCTGTTTTTT. This encodes CASGLVPGDRLNTGELFF.